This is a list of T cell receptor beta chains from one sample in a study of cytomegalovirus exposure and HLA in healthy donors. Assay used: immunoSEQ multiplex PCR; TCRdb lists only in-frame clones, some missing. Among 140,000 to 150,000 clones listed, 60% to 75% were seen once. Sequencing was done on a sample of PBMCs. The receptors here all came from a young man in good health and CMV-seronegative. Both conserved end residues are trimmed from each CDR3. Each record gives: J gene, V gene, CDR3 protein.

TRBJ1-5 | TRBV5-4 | ASSLEQGADSNQPQH
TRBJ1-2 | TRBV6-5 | ASSYSEGANYGYT
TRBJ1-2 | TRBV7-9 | ASSTGTPRRYGYT
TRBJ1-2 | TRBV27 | ASSLGSYRGGYT
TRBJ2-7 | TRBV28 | ASSLRGRYEQY
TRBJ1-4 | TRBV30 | AWSKFSGVYEKLF
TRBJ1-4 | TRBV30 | AWSGLGGQGDEKLF
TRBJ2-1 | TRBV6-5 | ASRTDSYSEQF
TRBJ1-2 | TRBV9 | ASSPDRNYGYT
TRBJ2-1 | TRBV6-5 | ASSSTTGGGSEQF
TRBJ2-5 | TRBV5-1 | ASSLEASGMGETQY
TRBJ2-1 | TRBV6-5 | ASSYHQARDRL
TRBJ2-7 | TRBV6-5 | ASRRAGGDEQY